These 22 T cell receptor beta chains originate from one sample sequenced in a study of human T cells and chemical hapten exposure. TCRdb analysed the RACE reads with MiXCR anew, one entry per CDR3 protein. The profile shows 35,000 to 45,000 distinct CDR3 sequences, about 8.9% of them singletons. Time point reported: patch test 2, 6 weeks after DPC sensitization. Documented treatment: therapeutic diphenylcyclopropenone sensitization with weekly scalp DPC. This specimen consisted of whole blood, obtained in connection with sensitization to the hapten diphenylcyclopropenone (DPC). These receptors all stem from a woman aged 40 to 49 with alopecia areata. Some clones in this sample may be carry-over from other donors' samples.

This clonotype was seen ten or more times. V gene TRBV29-1 combines with J gene TRBJ1-6; D might be TRBD1 (5 bases). CDR1 and CDR2 from the germline V gene are SQVTM and ANQGSEA. Trimming took 7 bases from V and 6 from J, leaving 19 bases between them. The CDR3 extends over 15 amino acids. The CDR3 reads CSASNGMGGNSPLHF. CDR3 sequence (DNA): TGCAGCGCCTCAAATGGGATGGGGGGTAATTCACCCCTCCACTTT.

This clonotype was observed at least ten times. The chain uses TRBV18 and TRBJ2-7; D is perhaps TRBD2 (5 bases). The CDR3 sequence is 13 residues long. The germline V gene has CDR1 KGHSH and CDR2 LQKENI. V was trimmed by 6 bases and J by 1 base, leaving 10 bases between them. The CDR3 loop reads CASSPPGSYEQYF. The CDR3, as DNA: TGTGCCAGCTCCCCCCCGGGGTCCTACGAGCAGTACTTC.

This chain joins TRBV5-1 and TRBJ1-1, with 9 bases aligning to TRBD1. This CDR3 is 16 amino acids long. The junction had 6 bases not matched to a gene; V was cut back by 1 base and J by 2 bases. CDR1 SGHRS and CDR2 YFSETQ come from the germline V gene. The CDR3 DNA reads TGCGCCAGCAGCTTGACCCCGACAGGGGGTAACACTGAAGCTTTCTTT. As protein: CASSLTPTGGNTEAFF.

This clonotype was counted ten times or more. The rearrangement links TRBV2 to TRBJ1-1; D gene ambiguous. The CDR3 runs 14 residues. V was trimmed by 3 bases and J by 1 base, leaving 9 bases between them. CDR1 is SNHLY and CDR2 is FYNNEI in the germline V gene. CDR3 residues: CASSDLLGNTEAFF. The DNA of the CDR3 is TGTGCCAGCAGTGACCTCCTGGGGAACACTGAAGCTTTCTTT.

Many counts were recorded for this clonotype. The chain links TRBV20-1 to TRBJ2-1; TRBD1 aligns across 8 bases. V lost 3 bases to trimming and J lost 3 bases; unmatched junction nucleotides: 4. The CDR3 spans 14 residues. Per germline, CDR1 DFQATT and CDR2 SNEGSKA (reference sequence). The CDR3: CSARTGQVYNEQFF. In DNA, the CDR3 is TGCAGTGCTAGGACGGGACAGGTCTACAATGAGCAGTTCTTC.

This clonotype came up many times. The chain carries TRBV7-8 and TRBJ1-1; 9 positions agree with TRBD1. CDR3 length: 15 residues. Germline V gives CDR1 SGHVS, CDR2 FQNEAQ. J lost 4 bases, V lost 2 bases, and 5 bases had no gene match. The CDR3: CASSLLGQGITEAFF. CDR3 nucleotide sequence: TGTGCCAGCAGCTTACTAGGACAGGGGATCACTGAAGCTTTCTTT.

This clonotype was recorded many times. This rearrangement joins TRBV19 to TRBJ2-2; 8 positions agree with TRBD1. The germline V gene encodes CDR1 LNHDA and CDR2 SQIVND (reference sequence). Losses at the gene ends were 4 bases for V and 2 bases for J; bases not matched to a gene: 9. This CDR3 spans 17 amino acids. In DNA form, the CDR3 reads TGTGCCAGTAGTAGTTTTCTGACAGGGGTAAACACCGGGGAGCTGTTTTTT. Its translation: CASSSFLTGVNTGELFF.

The genes are TRBV28 and TRBJ2-7, with D possibly matching TRBD1 (5 bases). The V end lost 5 bases, the J end lost 3 bases, and 17 bases lay between the germline ends. The V gene's germline CDR1 is MDHEN and CDR2 SYDVKM. CDR3 length: 15 residues. CDR3 loop: CASSPVALGLYEQYF. DNA of the CDR3: TGTGCCAGCAGTCCCGTAGCTCTGGGGCTCTACGAGCAGTACTTC.

This clonotype was picked up a small number of times. One base away lies a much larger clone, so this may be a sequencing read error. As DNA, the CDR3 is TGTGCCAGCAGTTTCGCACAGGGTGCGATGGTCGGGGAGCTGTTTTTT. Protein sequence: CASSFAQGAMVGELFF. The J gene is TRBJ2-2, the V gene TRBV12-3 or TRBV12-4, with D maybe TRBD1 (6 bases). Trimming removed 3 bases from V and 7 bases from J, with 18 bases in between. The CDR3 length is 16 residues.

This clonotype appeared many times. The chain links TRBV6-2 or TRBV6-3 to TRBJ1-5; D uncertain. Trimming cost V 6 bases and J 7 bases, with 16 bases left between them. Germline-derived CDR1 and CDR2 are MNHEY and SVGEGT. This CDR3 spans 14 amino acids. The CDR3 spells CASSPEDPRQPQHF. CDR3 DNA sequence: TGTGCCAGCAGCCCTGAGGACCCCCGGCAGCCCCAGCATTTT.

The chain joins TRBV7-3 to TRBJ2-1; 8 nucleotides agree with TRBD2. This CDR3 spans 16 amino acids. V shed 0 bases and J 3 bases; nucleotides not matched to a gene: 4. CDR1 SGHTA and CDR2 FQGTGA come from the germline V gene. The CDR3 region is CASSLTGTRGYNEQFF. The CDR3 coding sequence is TGTGCCAGCAGCTTAACGGGGACTAGAGGCTACAATGAGCAGTTCTTC.

This clonotype was found a few times. The gene calls are TRBV14 and TRBJ2-2, with D uncertain. Germline lookup yields CDR1 SGHDN and CDR2 FVKESK. V was clipped by 2 bases and J by 1 base, with 11 bases between them. The CDR3 contains 16 residues. This CDR3 is CASSQRLPRNTGELFF. Here the CDR3 DNA reads TGTGCCAGCAGCCAACGACTTCCGAGGAACACCGGGGAGCTGTTTTTT.

This clonotype was observed many times. The V and J genes are TRBV5-1 and TRBJ1-1; 8 bases line up with TRBD1. Germline V gene data show CDR1 as SGHRS and CDR2 as YFSETQ. The J segment lost 8 bases and the V segment lost 3 bases, leaving 6 bases of the junction unmatched. The CDR3 loop spans 13 amino acids. The CDR3 DNA reads TGCGCCAGCAGCTCCTGGACAGGGAACGAAGCTTTCTTT. Encoded protein: CASSSWTGNEAFF.

This clonotype was recorded at least ten times. The chain is built from TRBV27 and TRBJ2-1; 7 bases map to TRBD1. Per germline, CDR1 MNHEY and CDR2 SMNVEV (reference sequence). The V segment lost 5 bases and the J segment 2 bases; nucleotides outside the gene matches: 9. This CDR3 is 16 amino acids long. CDR3 region: CASSILQGIPYNEQFF. The CDR3 DNA follows: TGTGCCAGCAGTATCCTACAGGGGATCCCCTACAATGAGCAGTTCTTC.

As for this clonotype: A much larger clone differs by one base, so this may be a read error. The rearrangement links TRBV5-6 to TRBJ2-3, with 9 bases fitting TRBD1. Germline V CDR1 and CDR2: SGHDT, YYEEEE. The CDR3 is 15 residues long. In nucleotides, the CDR3 is TGTGCCAGCAGTTATGTGGACAGGGGTGGAGATGCGCAGTATTTT. Amino acid sequence: CASSYVDRGGDAQYF.

This clonotype came up many times. The CDR3 protein is CASSFSTLNTEAFF. The CDR3 region has the DNA TGTGCCAGCAGCTTCTCGACATTGAACACTGAAGCTTTCTTT. The genes are TRBV7-2 and TRBJ1-1; D gene unclear. V lost 3 bases and J lost 0, with 8 bases in between. The V gene's germline CDR1 is SGHTA and CDR2 FQGNSA. CDR3 size: 14 residues.

This clonotype has just a few counts. The V call is TRBV7-2, the J call TRBJ2-5; D is possibly TRBD2 (6 bases). The ends were cut back, 3 bases at V and 3 bases at J, with 14 bases in the middle. CDR1 is SGHTA and CDR2 is FQGNSA in the germline V gene. This CDR3 contains 15 residues. The CDR3 DNA reads TGTGCCAGCAGCTTTCTCGGACTATTCGAAGAGACCCAGTACTTC. Amino acids: CASSFLGLFEETQYF.

This clonotype was recorded many times. The CDR3 region is CASSYGEGTEAFF. For the CDR3, the DNA is TGTGCCAGCAGTTACGGGGAGGGCACTGAAGCTTTCTTT. This chain connects TRBV6-5 to TRBJ1-1; D is unresolved. The germline V gene has CDR1 MNHEY and CDR2 SVGAGI. V was pared by 2 bases and J by 4 bases, with 8 bases between. The CDR3 sequence is 13 residues long.

This clonotype was counted ten times or more. The chain employs TRBV7-2 and TRBJ2-3; D is undetermined. The length of the CDR3 is 14 residues. Trimming stripped 5 bases from V and 5 bases from J, with 14 bases between. CDR1 SGHTA and CDR2 FQGNSA come from the germline V gene. CDR3 protein: CASSIGSSGDTQYF. The CDR3, as DNA: TGTGCCAGCAGCATAGGTAGTTCGGGAGATACGCAGTATTTT.

At least ten counts were recorded for this clonotype. The V gene is TRBV6-6, the J gene TRBJ1-5; 7 nucleotides align to TRBD1. Looked up from germline, CDR1 is MNHNY and CDR2 is SVGAGI (reference sequence). The CDR3 length is 17 residues. V lost 4 bases to trimming and J lost 1 base; unmatched junction nucleotides: 10. The chain's CDR3 is CASSSRPRGNSNQPQHF. The CDR3 DNA sequence: TGTGCCAGCAGTTCCCGACCCAGGGGGAACAGCAATCAGCCCCAGCATTTT.

This chain joins TRBV29-1 and TRBJ2-7; D might be TRBD1 (6 bases). The CDR3 spans 13 residues. Trimming took off 5 bases at V and 4 bases at J, with 15 bases between the two ends. The germline V gene has CDR1 SQVTM and CDR2 ANQGSEA. The CDR3 sequence: CSVYRESSYEQYF. CDR3 in DNA: TGCAGCGTTTACAGGGAAAGCTCGTACGAGCAGTACTTC.

The chain uses TRBV11-2 and TRBJ1-2; D unclear. Germline CDR1 and CDR2: SGHAT and FQNNGV. The CDR3 extends over 15 amino acids. V was shortened by 5 bases and J by 4 bases, with 17 bases between the two germline ends. CDR3 bases: TGTGCCAGCAGCGCGACACTCTCCCAGAGCTATGGCTACACCTTC. It translates to CASSATLSQSYGYTF.